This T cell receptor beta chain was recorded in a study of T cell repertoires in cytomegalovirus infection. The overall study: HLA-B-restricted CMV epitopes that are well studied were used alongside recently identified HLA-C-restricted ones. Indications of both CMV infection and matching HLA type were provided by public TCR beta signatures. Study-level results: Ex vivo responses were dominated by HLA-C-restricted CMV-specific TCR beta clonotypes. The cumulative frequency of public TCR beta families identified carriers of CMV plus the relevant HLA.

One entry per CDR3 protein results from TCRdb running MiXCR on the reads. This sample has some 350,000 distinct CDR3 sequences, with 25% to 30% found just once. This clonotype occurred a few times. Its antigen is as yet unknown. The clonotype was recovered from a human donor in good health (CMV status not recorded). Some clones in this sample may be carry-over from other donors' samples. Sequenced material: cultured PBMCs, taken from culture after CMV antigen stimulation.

CDR3 sequence: CASRGGPRTGELFF. CDR3 nucleotides: TGTGCCAGCAGGGGAGGGCCGAGAACCGGGGAGCTGTTTTTT. The rearrangement joins TRBV6-1 to TRBJ2-2; 7 positions agree with TRBD2. CDR3 length equals 14 residues. V shed 6 bases and J 5 bases; nucleotides not matched to a gene: 6. Germline V gene sequence: CDR1 MNHNS, CDR2 SASEGT.